The 30 T cell receptor beta chains below were found in one sample sequenced in a study of cytomegalovirus exposure and HLA in healthy donors. With 60 Vbeta and 13 Jbeta primers, the PCR was carried out. The assay was immunoSEQ multiplex PCR, and TCRdb's table has in-frame clones only and misses some. This table holds around 150,000 clones, more than 70% found once. Sequencing was done on a sample of PBMCs. The source of these receptors is a young man in good health and CMV-seropositive.

The chain employs TRBV5-4 and TRBJ2-7, with 7 bases that match TRBD1. The germline CDR1 and CDR2 sequences are SGHNT and YYREEE (reference sequence). The CDR3 consists of 16 residues. J gave up 4 bases and V 4 bases, and 14 bases lay outside the gene matches. This CDR3 reads CASSPGQDGGPYEQYF. CDR3 coding DNA: TGTGCCAGCAGCCCTGGACAGGATGGTGGCCCTTACGAGCAGTACTTC.

The J gene is TRBJ1-2, the V gene TRBV20-1; D is ambiguous. Trimming took off 6 bases at V and 8 bases at J, with 7 bases between the two ends. CDR3 length equals 9 residues. CDR1 DFQATT and CDR2 SNEGSKA come from the germline V gene (reference sequence). The CDR3 loop is CSANEGYTF. Written as DNA, the CDR3 is TGCAGTGCCAATGAGGGCTACACCTTC.

J is TRBJ2-1 and V is TRBV9, with no clear D. V gave up 0 bases and J gave up 4 bases, with 14 bases separating them. The CDR3 is 16 residues long. Germline CDR1 and CDR2: SGDLS and YYNGEE. The CDR3 DNA follows: TGTGCCAGCAGCGTAGTTTCGTCTAGTCGGTACAATGAGCAGTTCTTC. Its translation is CASSVVSSSRYNEQFF.

The chain combines TRBV5-1 with TRBJ2-7; D may be TRBD1 (6 bases). The CDR3 consists of 14 residues. In germline, CDR1 is SGHRS, CDR2 YFSETQ. Trimming left V 3 bases short and J 3 bases short, with 13 bases between. CDR3 sequence reads: CASSSSGQSYEQYF. In nucleotides, the CDR3 is TGCGCCAGCAGCTCCAGTGGACAGAGCTACGAGCAGTACTTC.

There are a few counts of this clone. This chain joins TRBV19 and TRBJ1-5, with D hard to call. The ends were cut back, 11 bases at V and 3 bases at J, with 20 bases in the middle. This CDR3 has 15 residues. The germline CDR1 and CDR2 sequences are LNHDA and SQIVND (reference sequence). CDR3 residues: CAVGVAARNNQPQHF. The DNA of the CDR3 is TGTGCCGTCGGGGTAGCTGCGCGGAACAATCAGCCCCAGCATTTT. Full variable domain (rest looked up from reference TRBV19 and TRBJ1-5): DGGITQSPKYLFRKEGQNVTLSCEQNLNHDAMYWYRQDPGQGLRLIYYSQIVNDFQKGDIAEGYSVSREKKESFPLTVTSAQKNPTAFYLCAVGVAARNNQPQHFGDGTRLSIL.

This rearrangement joins TRBV19 to TRBJ2-5; TRBD1 matches 8 bases. The CDR3 contains 14 residues. Germline-derived CDR1 and CDR2 are LNHDA and SQIVND (reference sequence). J was trimmed by 5 bases and V by 6 bases; bases with no gene match: 8. This CDR3 reads CASSPQGARETQYF. CDR3 nucleotide sequence: TGTGCCAGTAGCCCCCAGGGGGCTCGGGAGACCCAGTACTTC. The full variable domain, in which reference TRBV19 and TRBJ2-5 provide the parts outside the CDR3, is DGGITQSPKYLFRKEGQNVTLSCEQNLNHDAMYWYRQDPGQGLRLIYYSQIVNDFQKGDIAEGYSVSREKKESFPLTVTSAQKNPTAFYLCASSPQGARETQYFGPGTRLLVL.

The chain carries TRBV27 and TRBJ1-5; D might be TRBD1 (6 bases). V lost 2 bases, J lost 6 bases, and 11 bases lay in between. Per the germline V gene, CDR1 is MNHEY and CDR2 is SMNVEV (reference sequence). This CDR3 spans 14 amino acids. This CDR3 reads CASSLQGLTQPQHF. The CDR3 DNA follows: TGTGCCAGCAGTTTACAGGGGCTCACTCAGCCCCAGCATTTT.

The chain recombines TRBV5-1 with TRBJ2-7; possibly TRBD1 for D (6 bases). The ends were cut back, 3 bases at V and 6 bases at J, with 19 bases in the middle. This CDR3 contains 15 residues. Germline V gene lookup returns CDR1 SGHRS and CDR2 YFSETQ. The CDR3 nucleotides are TGCGCCAGCAGCTGGGGGCTAGGAGATGAATCCGAGCAGTACTTC. Protein: CASSWGLGDESEQYF. Full variable domain (rest looked up from reference TRBV5-1 and TRBJ2-7): KAGVTQTPRYLIKTRGQQVTLSCSPISGHRSVSWYQQTPGQGLQFLFEYFSETQRNKGNFPGRFSGRQFSNSRSEMNVSTLELGDSALYLCASSWGLGDESEQYFGPGTRLTVT.

This chain links TRBV30 with TRBJ2-1; 15 nucleotides align to TRBD2. The CDR3 spans 15 residues. V gave up 2 bases and J gave up 10 bases; unmatched junction bases: 6. Germline CDR1 GTSNPN, CDR2 SVGIG (reference sequence). CDR3 nucleotide sequence: TGTGCCTGGAGTTGGACTAGCGGGAGGGCCGGGGAGCAGTTCTTC. Translated, it gives CAWSWTSGRAGEQFF. The full variable domain, in which reference TRBV30 and TRBJ2-1 provide the parts outside the CDR3, is SQTIHQWPATLVQPVGSPLSLECTVEGTSNPNLYWYRQAAGRGLQLLFYSVGIGQISSEVPQNLSASRPQDRQFILSSKKLLLSDSGFYLCAWSWTSGRAGEQFFGPGTRLTVL.

This sequence joins TRBV5-4 and TRBJ2-1; TRBD2 matches 7 bases. The CDR3 has 18 amino acids. Germline trimming cut 3 bases from V and 2 bases from J; bases unmatched to any gene: 14. CDR1 is SGHNT and CDR2 is YYREEE in the germline V gene (reference sequence). DNA of the CDR3: TGTGCCAGCAGCTCCTTTGAACTAGCGAAAAAGACCTACAATGAGCAGTTCTTC. As protein: CASSSFELAKKTYNEQFF.

The chain links TRBV6-1 to TRBJ1-2; 9 nucleotides agree with TRBD1. The V segment lost 6 bases and the J segment 6 bases; nucleotides outside the gene matches: 5. Germline V gene lookup returns CDR1 MNHNS and CDR2 SASEGT. The CDR3 is 13 residues long. The CDR3, as DNA: TGTGCCAGCAGGAAGACAGGGGGAGATGGCTACACCTTC. Residues: CASRKTGGDGYTF.

This rearrangement joins TRBV7-2 to TRBJ2-7; TRBD1 aligns across 7 bases. The V and J ends lost 5 bases and 3 bases, in that order; junction bases with no gene match: 10. The CDR3 extends over 15 amino acids. Germline V lookup: CDR1 SGHTA, CDR2 FQGNSA. The CDR3 DNA reads as TGTGCCAGCAGCCGACCTGGGGACAGACACTACGAGCAGTACTTC. Amino acid sequence: CASSRPGDRHYEQYF. Complete variable domain (other parts from reference TRBV7-2 and TRBJ2-7): GAGVSQSPSNKVTEKGKDVELRCDPISGHTALYWYRQSLGQGLEFLIYFQGNSAPDKSGLPSDRFSAERTGGSVSTLTIQRTQQEDSAVYLCASSRPGDRHYEQYFGPGTRLTVT.

This chain links TRBV7-9 with TRBJ2-3; a weak D match, TRBD1 (6 bases). From germline, CDR1 is SEHNR and CDR2 FQNEAQ (reference sequence). Trimming removed 0 bases at V and 2 bases at J, with 21 bases between. The CDR3 sequence is 19 residues long. CDR3 in amino acids: CASSLAVLGGSQITDTQYF. For the CDR3, the DNA is TGTGCCAGCAGCTTAGCCGTACTAGGGGGATCTCAGATCACAGATACGCAGTATTTT.

Regarding this clone: The junction does not match germline at one end; this may be a read error. The chain recombines TRBV7-9 with TRBJ2-7, with a weak D call TRBD2 (5 bases). The CDR3 loop spans 12 amino acids. CDR1 and CDR2 (germline): SEHNR, FQNEAQ (reference sequence). CDR3 sequence reads: CSSGLTTYEQYF. As DNA, the CDR3 is TGTTCCAGCGGCCTCACTACCTACGAGCAGTACTTC.

The gene calls are TRBV2 and TRBJ1-3; D gene ambiguous. This CDR3 contains 14 residues. The V gene's germline CDR1 is SNHLY and CDR2 FYNNEI. Trimming took 6 bases from V and 0 from J, leaving 9 bases between them. Here the CDR3 DNA reads TGTGCCAGCAGGAAAGACTCCTCTGGAAACACCATATATTTT. Amino acids: CASRKDSSGNTIYF.

The genes are TRBV18 and TRBJ2-1; TRBD2 matches 10 bases. Germline CDR1 reads KGHSH; CDR2 reads LQKENI. V shed 3 bases, J shed 0 bases, and the junction held 5 bases outside the gene matches. The CDR3 covers 17 residues. The CDR3 reads CASSPEAGGGSYNEQFF. The CDR3 DNA reads TGTGCCAGCTCACCTGAAGCGGGAGGGGGCTCCTACAATGAGCAGTTCTTC.

The table lists this clone with a count of one. The gene calls are TRBV30 and TRBJ1-2; D remains ambiguous. The CDR3 has 13 residues. Germline lookup yields CDR1 GTSNPN and CDR2 SVGIG (reference sequence). The ends were cut back, 2 bases at V and 2 bases at J, with 9 bases in the middle. In DNA, the CDR3 is TGTGCCTGGAGTCGTGGGAGGAACTATGGCTACACCTTC. This codes for CAWSRGRNYGYTF.

V is TRBV5-8 and J is TRBJ2-1, with 9 bases matching TRBD1. Losses at the gene ends were 7 bases for V and 5 bases for J; bases not matched to a gene: 10. CDR3 length equals 15 residues. The germline V gene encodes CDR1 SGHTS and CDR2 YDEGEE. CDR3 nucleotides: TGTGCCAGCCCGACAGGGGGAGGGGACGACAATGAGCAGTTCTTC. Its translation: CASPTGGGDDNEQFF. Full variable domain (remainder filled in from reference TRBV5-8 and TRBJ2-1): EAGVTQSPTHLIKTRGQQATLRCSPISGHTSVYWYQQALGLGLQFLLWYDEGEERNRGNFPPRFSGRQFPNYSSELNVNALELEDSALYLCASPTGGGDDNEQFFGPGTRLTVL.

The gene calls are TRBV4-1 and TRBJ2-1; D is ambiguous. The CDR3 sequence is 13 residues long. CDR1 is MGHRA, CDR2 YSYEKL, per germline. Trimming took off 3 bases at V and 7 bases at J, with 10 bases between the two ends. The CDR3 protein is CASSQLAGNEQFF. In DNA, the CDR3 is TGCGCCAGCAGCCAGCTGGCAGGAAATGAGCAGTTCTTC.

The CDR3 DNA reads as TGTGCCAGTAACGTTGGACTAGCGGACACCGGGGAGCTGTTTTTT. Its translation is CASNVGLADTGELFF. V is TRBV19 and J is TRBJ2-2, with TRBD2 identical over 10 bases. The CDR3 contains 15 residues. Germline CDR1 LNHDA, CDR2 SQIVND (reference sequence). The junction had 5 bases not matched to a gene; V was cut back by 7 bases and J by 3 bases.

The chain links TRBV6-5 to TRBJ2-7, with TRBD1 matching 7 bases. This CDR3 region has 14 residues. Germline V gene data show CDR1 as MNHEY and CDR2 as SVGAGI. Trimming at V came to 6 bases and at J to 7 bases, leaving 12 bases not matched to a gene. CDR3 protein: CASSLTGVLEEQYF. Here the CDR3 DNA reads TGTGCCAGCAGCCTCACAGGGGTTTTGGAGGAGCAGTACTTC.

The sample holds one count of this clone. This chain joins TRBV30 and TRBJ1-3; tentative D call: TRBD1 (5 bases). V lost 6 bases to trimming and J lost 3 bases, with 15 bases between them. The germline CDR1 and CDR2 sequences are GTSNPN and SVGIG (reference sequence). The CDR3 has 14 residues. The DNA for the CDR3 is TGTGCCTGCCCCGGGGGTTTAGGTGGAAACACCATATATTTT. This translates into CACPGGLGGNTIYF. The full variable domain, completed using reference TRBV30 and TRBJ1-3, is SQTIHQWPATLVQPVGSPLSLECTVEGTSNPNLYWYRQAAGRGLQLLFYSVGIGQISSEVPQNLSASRPQDRQFILSSKKLLLSDSGFYLCACPGGLGGNTIYFGEGSWLTVV.

Only a few counts were recorded for this clone. The chain links TRBV7-9 to TRBJ2-6, with no clear D. V lost 5 bases, J lost 3 bases, and 14 bases lay in between. This CDR3 contains 16 residues. Germline CDR1 reads SEHNR; CDR2 reads FQNEAQ (reference sequence). CDR3 amino acids: CASSRNRGSGANVLTF. DNA of the CDR3: TGTGCCAGCAGCCGCAATAGAGGAAGTGGGGCCAACGTCCTGACTTTC.

The chain joins TRBV27 to TRBJ2-2, with TRBD1 matching over 7 bases. J lost 3 bases, V lost 3 bases, and 4 bases had no gene match. Germline V gene lookup returns CDR1 MNHEY and CDR2 SMNVEV (reference sequence). This CDR3 is 15 amino acids long. DNA for the CDR3: TGTGCCAGCAGTTTTCAGGGGGTGTACACCGGGGAGCTGTTTTTT. This gives the protein CASSFQGVYTGELFF.

V is TRBV7-9 and J is TRBJ2-5; 7 positions match TRBD2. This CDR3 spans 15 amino acids. The J segment lost 5 bases and the V segment lost 1 base, leaving 7 bases of the junction unmatched. Germline V gene sequence: CDR1 SEHNR, CDR2 FQNEAQ (reference sequence). The DNA of the CDR3 is TGTGCCAGCAGCTTAGTAGGGCAGGGAGGGGAGACCCAGTACTTC. Amino acid sequence: CASSLVGQGGETQYF.

The rearrangement uses TRBV6-6 and TRBJ1-2; no definite D call. The germline V and J ends were trimmed by 2 bases and 2 bases, with 15 bases remaining between them. This CDR3 is built from 16 residues. Germline CDR1 MNHNY, CDR2 SVGAGI (reference sequence). This CDR3 reads CASSYGLAQTNYGYTF. The DNA for the CDR3 is TGTGCCAGCAGTTACGGTTTGGCACAGACAAACTATGGCTACACCTTC.

The chain has TRBV7-8 and TRBJ2-7; weak D call: TRBD1 (6 bases). Trimming pared 1 base from V and 0 bases from J, leaving 13 bases between. CDR3 length: 16 amino acids. Germline V gene sequence: CDR1 SGHVS, CDR2 FQNEAQ. CDR3 sequence: CASSLEGRGGSYEQYF. The CDR3, as DNA: TGTGCCAGCAGCTTAGAAGGCAGGGGCGGCTCCTACGAGCAGTACTTC.

The rearrangement uses TRBV27 and TRBJ2-3, with D perhaps matching TRBD1 (6 bases). There are 16 residues in the CDR3. Between the trimmed V and J ends, which lost 0 bases and 1 base, there was a span of 11 bases. Germline CDR1 and CDR2: MNHEY and SMNVEV (reference sequence). This chain's CDR3 is CASSLSMGAGTDTQYF. The CDR3 DNA sequence: TGTGCCAGCAGTTTATCAATGGGGGCCGGCACAGATACGCAGTATTTT.

The J gene is TRBJ2-7, the V gene TRBV14; 7 nucleotides match TRBD1. This CDR3 is built from 15 residues. V was clipped by 1 base and J by 4 bases; unmatched bases: 7. In germline, CDR1 is SGHDN, CDR2 FVKESK. The CDR3 reads CASSQGGRGWYEQYF. The CDR3 DNA is TGTGCCAGCAGCCAAGGCGGCAGGGGGTGGTACGAGCAGTACTTC. The entire variable domain, with the rest obtained from reference TRBV14 and TRBJ2-7, is as follows: EAGVTQFPSHSVIEKGQTVTLRCDPISGHDNLYWYRRVMGKEIKFLLHFVKESKQDESGMPNNRFLAERTGGTYSTLKVQPAELEDSGVYFCASSQGGRGWYEQYFGPGTRLTVT.

This clone was detected a few times. The chain links TRBV19 to TRBJ1-5; D is unclear. There are 14 residues in the CDR3. V was shortened by 3 bases and J by 7 bases, with 13 bases between the two germline ends. The germline CDR1 and CDR2 sequences are LNHDA and SQIVND (reference sequence). CDR3 coding DNA: TGTGCCAGTAGTATTTCCGGGGAGGTGCAGCCCCAGCATTTT. Translating it yields CASSISGEVQPQHF.